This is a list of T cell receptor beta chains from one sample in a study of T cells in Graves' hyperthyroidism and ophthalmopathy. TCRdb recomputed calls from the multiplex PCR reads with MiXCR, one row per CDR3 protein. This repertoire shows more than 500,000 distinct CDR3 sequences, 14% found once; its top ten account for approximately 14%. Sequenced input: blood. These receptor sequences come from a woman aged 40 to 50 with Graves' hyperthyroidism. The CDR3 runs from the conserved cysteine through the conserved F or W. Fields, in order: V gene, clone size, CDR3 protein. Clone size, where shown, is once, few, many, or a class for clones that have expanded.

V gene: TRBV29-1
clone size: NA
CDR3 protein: CSVDPGWTGELFF

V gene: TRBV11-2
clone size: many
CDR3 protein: CASSLGQATREQYF

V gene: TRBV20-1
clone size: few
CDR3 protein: CSAEGGEARFF

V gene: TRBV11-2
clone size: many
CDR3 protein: CASSLLGAEAFF

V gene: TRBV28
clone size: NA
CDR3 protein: CASSFPDSLTF

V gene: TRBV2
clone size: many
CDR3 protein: CASSELAGGSNEQFF

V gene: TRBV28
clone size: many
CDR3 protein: CASSSTGTPSYEQYF

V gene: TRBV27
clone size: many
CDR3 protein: CASRGTGNYEQYF

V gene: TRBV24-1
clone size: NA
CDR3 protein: CATSDGIGPTYEQYF

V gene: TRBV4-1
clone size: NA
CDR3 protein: CASSQVYSYNEQFF

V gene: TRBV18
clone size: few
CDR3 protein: CASLDPTNEKLFF

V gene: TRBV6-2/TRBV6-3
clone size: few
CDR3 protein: CASSYSLGLIF

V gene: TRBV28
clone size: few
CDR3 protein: CASSFRRAGDYGYTF

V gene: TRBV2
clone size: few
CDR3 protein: CASSVQGAKPQHF

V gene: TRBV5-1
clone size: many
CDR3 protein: CASSLSAGETGELFF

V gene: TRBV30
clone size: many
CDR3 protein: CAWRGTSGSSYEQYF

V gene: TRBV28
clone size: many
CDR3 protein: CASGPGQGARGHSPLHF

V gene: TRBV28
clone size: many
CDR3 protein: CASSYSTYEQYF

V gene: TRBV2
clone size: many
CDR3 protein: CASTEGTGGSPLHF

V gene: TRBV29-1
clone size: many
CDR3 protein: CSGSLGGITEAFF

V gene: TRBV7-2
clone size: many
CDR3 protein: CASSLGQTTLNTEAFF

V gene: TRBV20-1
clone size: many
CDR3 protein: CSARGRAGYEQYF

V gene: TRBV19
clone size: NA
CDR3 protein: CASSISSQKSSGANVLTF

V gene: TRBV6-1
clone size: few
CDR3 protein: CASKKDANEKLFF

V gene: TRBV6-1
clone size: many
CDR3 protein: CASQGSLGGYTF

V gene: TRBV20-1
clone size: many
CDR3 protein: CSASAPTSGRAIEQFF

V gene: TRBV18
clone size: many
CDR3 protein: CASSASGSWNEQFF

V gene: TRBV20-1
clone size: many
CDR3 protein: CSATGTGGTDTQYF